One and the same sample provided the 22 T cell receptor beta chains below, sequenced in a study of regulatory T cells in long-lasting Graves disease. With iRepertoire HTBI primers and Arm-PCR of CDR3 regions, TCR beta libraries were built. TCRdb analysed the multiplex PCR reads with MiXCR anew, one entry per CDR3 protein. The profile shows about 430,000 distinct CDR3 sequences, approximately 16% of them singletons. Time point here: newly diagnosed GD, antithyroid drugs for less than 3 months. RNA isolated from PBMCs was used to make the TCR library. These data are also associated with another study on T cells in Graves' hyperthyroidism and ophthalmopathy.

The sample here was peripheral blood mononuclear cells (PBMCs), taken at new diagnosis, from a patient treated with antithyroid drugs. The receptors derive from a middle-aged woman with Graves disease.

The chain combines TRBV9 with TRBJ2-1; no clear D. CDR1 SGDLS and CDR2 YYNGEE come from the germline V gene. This CDR3 spans 13 amino acids. V was shortened by 0 bases and J by 7 bases, with 8 bases between the two germline ends. CDR3 in amino acids: CASSVVSENEQFF. The CDR3 coding sequence is TGTGCCAGCAGCGTAGTGTCCGAAAATGAGCAGTTCTTC.

V usage is TRBV20-1 and J usage is TRBJ2-1, with D unclear. CDR3 size: 16 residues. With 0 bases removed from V and 6 bases from J, the gap between germline ends came to 18 bases. From germline, CDR1 is DFQATT and CDR2 SNEGSKA (reference sequence). Written as DNA, the CDR3 is TGCAGTGCTAGAGATCAAGACCCCGAGCTAGGCAATGAGCAGTTCTTC. Its translation: CSARDQDPELGNEQFF.

Remarks on this clonotype: This may come from a read error, since a much larger clone is one base off. The CDR3 ends on some other residue instead of the conserved phenylalanine or tryptophan, so this is likely a read error. The V and J genes are TRBV20-1 and TRBJ1-2; unclear D gene. Looked up from germline, CDR1 is DFQATT and CDR2 is SNEGSKA (reference sequence). Trimming stripped 6 bases from V and 1 base from J, with 15 bases between. The CDR3 is 14 amino acids. The CDR3 region is CSAQAGGFNYGYTS. Here the CDR3 DNA reads TGCAGTGCCCAGGCGGGAGGTTTTAACTATGGCTACACCTCC.

This clonotype was seen ten or more times. The V and J genes are TRBV3-1 and TRBJ1-1, with TRBD1 matching 10 bases. V lost 4 bases to trimming and J lost 1 base; unmatched junction nucleotides: 6. The germline V gene has CDR1 LGHDT and CDR2 YNNKEL (reference sequence). The CDR3 is 16 amino acids. The DNA for the CDR3 is TGTGCCAGCAGCCCGTACGGGACAGGGGCGAACACTGAAGCTTTCTTT. It translates to CASSPYGTGANTEAFF.

For this clonotype: A much bigger clone sits one base away, suggesting this may be a read error. The chain carries TRBV5-5 and TRBJ2-3; possibly TRBD1 or TRBD2 for D (5 bases each). Germline CDR1 reads SGHKS; CDR2 reads YYEKEE (reference sequence). The CDR3 totals 16 residues. V lost 7 bases and J 1 base, leaving 19 bases between the germline ends. The CDR3 is CASGSPRDGRTDTQYF. The CDR3 nucleotides are TGTGCCAGCGGCTCGCCAAGGGACGGACGCACAGATACGCAGTATTTT.

In its sample, this clonotype was seen a few times. The rearrangement uses TRBV6-1 and TRBJ1-2; D not certain. Germline CDR1 reads MNHNS; CDR2 reads SASEGT. V shed 8 bases and J shed 4 bases, with 14 bases lying between them. The CDR3 runs 13 residues. CDR3 DNA sequence: TGTGCCAGCTCGAACTCGCGGGTCTATGGCTACACCTTC. Encoded protein: CASSNSRVYGYTF.

The CDR3 DNA is TGTGCCAGCAGTCTCTTGCCCTACGAGCAGTACTTC. Translating it yields CASSLLPYEQYF. The chain uses TRBV28 and TRBJ2-7, with D uncertain. Germline V lookup: CDR1 MDHEN, CDR2 SYDVKM. V gave up 5 bases and J gave up 2 bases, with 7 bases separating them. The CDR3 is made up of 12 amino acids.

There are many counts of this clonotype. The chain is built from TRBV13 and TRBJ2-7; 7 nucleotides match TRBD1. The CDR3 has 14 residues. V gave up 4 bases and J gave up 6 bases; unmatched junction bases: 9. Germline values: CDR1 PRHDT, CDR2 FYEKMQ (reference sequence). The CDR3 nucleotides read TGTGCCAGCAGCTCGAGACAGGGTATCTCCGAGCAGTACTTC. It yields the protein CASSSRQGISEQYF.

Many counts were recorded for this clonotype. This chain uses TRBV20-1 with TRBJ2-5; D unclear. Germline V CDR1 and CDR2: DFQATT, SNEGSKA (reference sequence). CDR3 size: 15 residues. The ends were cut back, 6 bases at V and 2 bases at J, with 19 bases in the middle. The CDR3 sequence is CSALPVASLQETQYF. DNA of the CDR3: TGCAGTGCCCTACCGGTGGCTTCCCTTCAAGAGACCCAGTACTTC.

This clonotype was detected only a few times. The rearrangement joins TRBV5-1 to TRBJ2-7, with a possible D match to TRBD2 (6 bases). This CDR3 contains 15 residues. The germline V gene has CDR1 SGHRS and CDR2 YFSETQ. V lost 5 bases to trimming and J lost 3 bases, with 18 bases between them. The CDR3 spells CASRIIAAGYYEQYF. CDR3 DNA sequence: TGCGCCAGCAGAATAATAGCGGCAGGATACTACGAGCAGTACTTC.

This clonotype was counted at least ten times. The V call is TRBV11-2, the J call TRBJ2-2, with a tentative D call TRBD2 (5 bases). The CDR3 totals 13 residues. The germline CDR1 and CDR2 sequences are SGHAT and FQNNGV. V lost 3 bases to trimming and J lost 4 bases, with 6 bases between them. The CDR3 bases are TGTGCCAGCAGCTTGGGGAGCACCGGGGAGCTGTTTTTT. Its protein is CASSLGSTGELFF.

The J gene is TRBJ1-1, the V gene TRBV27; 10 nucleotides align to TRBD1. The V gene end was trimmed by 6 bases and the J gene end by 2 bases; junction bases not matched to a gene: 6. This CDR3 spans 15 amino acids. Looked up from germline, CDR1 is MNHEY and CDR2 is SMNVEV (reference sequence). CDR3 nucleotides: TGTGCCAGCAGACTGACAGGGGGCGTAAACACTGAAGCTTTCTTT. This gives the protein CASRLTGGVNTEAFF.

Note on this clonotype: A far larger clone is just one base off, so this is likely a read error. The chain combines TRBV2 with TRBJ2-5, with D maybe TRBD2 (5 bases). The CDR3 sequence is 14 residues long. CDR1 is SNHLY, CDR2 FYNNEI, per germline. The CDR3 bases are TGTGCCGGCAGTTTATGGGGAGACCAAGAGACCCAGTACTTC. Its protein product is CAGSLWGDQETQYF.

This clonotype was found many times. The chain couples TRBV19 to TRBJ1-1; D not resolved. The germline V gene encodes CDR1 LNHDA and CDR2 SQIVND (reference sequence). The germline V and J ends were trimmed by 2 bases and 2 bases, with 3 bases remaining between them. The CDR3 totals 12 residues. CDR3 sequence reads: CASSILNTEAFF. The DNA of the CDR3 is TGTGCCAGTAGTATACTAAACACTGAAGCTTTCTTT.

This clonotype was found many times. The CDR3 nucleotides are TGTGCCAGCAGCCCGTCTAGCGGGAGTTGGTATGAGCAGTTCTTC. Encoded protein: CASSPSSGSWYEQFF. The rearrangement joins TRBV7-2 to TRBJ2-1, with 10 positions matching TRBD2. CDR1 SGHTA and CDR2 FQGNSA come from the germline V gene. Trimming removed 5 bases from V and 8 bases from J; junction bases left unmatched: 9. CDR3 size: 15 residues.

At least ten counts were recorded for this clonotype. This sequence joins TRBV11-2 and TRBJ2-1, with 12 bases identical to TRBD2. Germline V gives CDR1 SGHAT, CDR2 FQNNGV. The CDR3 has 17 amino acids. V dropped 0 bases and J dropped 6; count of bases not matched to a gene: 6. As DNA, the CDR3 is TGTGCCAGCAGCTTAGACTTACTAGCGGGAGGCGTCAATGAGCAGTTCTTC. Translating it yields CASSLDLLAGGVNEQFF.

This clonotype was detected ten times or more. V and J are TRBV29-1 and TRBJ1-2; TRBD1 is a possible D gene (6 bases). Trimming shortened V by 8 bases and J by 4 bases, and 23 bases separated the two germline ends. The germline V gene has CDR1 SQVTM and CDR2 ANQGSEA. The CDR3 runs 15 residues. CDR3 nucleotide sequence: TGCAGCATATCCATGGGTGCGGGGGGCGTCTATGGCTACACCTTC. Encoded protein: CSISMGAGGVYGYTF.

This clonotype was counted many times. The chain is built from TRBV5-1 and TRBJ2-3; 8 nucleotides agree with TRBD1. Germline CDR1 reads SGHRS; CDR2 reads YFSETQ. The CDR3 contains 15 residues. The junction had 8 bases not matched to a gene; V was cut back by 6 bases and J by 2 bases. The CDR3 region has the DNA TGCGCCAGCATAATGGGGACAGGTATCACAGATACGCAGTATTTT. This translates into CASIMGTGITDTQYF.

Many counts were recorded for this clonotype. CDR3 sequence (DNA): TGTGCCAGCAGTCCCTCGGGGGGACAAGAGACCCAGTACTTC. Translation gives CASSPSGGQETQYF. J is TRBJ2-5 and V is TRBV28; 7 bases match TRBD2. CDR3 size: 14 residues. Per germline, CDR1 MDHEN and CDR2 SYDVKM. Trimming took 5 bases from V and 2 from J; bases not matched to a gene: 5.

This clonotype was detected many times. V gene TRBV12-3 or TRBV12-4 combines with J gene TRBJ2-7; D is perhaps TRBD1 (5 bases). The CDR3 consists of 15 residues. Trimming stripped 4 bases from V and 6 bases from J, with 19 bases between. The CDR3 DNA reads TGTGCCAGCAGTTCCCCCAGCAGGGCCAAGGGCGAGCAGTACTTC. This codes for CASSSPSRAKGEQYF.

This clonotype was found many times. The V gene is TRBV7-3, the J gene TRBJ2-7; D is ambiguous. The CDR3 totals 16 residues. CDR1 and CDR2 (germline): SGHTA, FQGTGA. V was cut by 5 bases and J by 0 bases, with 17 bases left in between. CDR3 DNA: TGTGCCAGCAGCCCGCCCGACCAGCGAATCTCCTACGAGCAGTACTTC. Translation gives CASSPPDQRISYEQYF.

There are many counts of this clonotype. The chain couples TRBV28 to TRBJ2-3; TRBD2 agrees at 12 bases. Looked up from germline, CDR1 is MDHEN and CDR2 is SYDVKM. The CDR3 is made up of 15 amino acids. Trimming at V came to 5 bases and at J to 4 bases, leaving 4 bases not matched to a gene. CDR3 nucleotides: TGTGCCAGCAGTCCGACTAGCGGGAGCTCAGATACGCAGTATTTT. Protein product: CASSPTSGSSDTQYF.